The 18 T cell receptor beta chains reported below all come from one sample, sequenced in a study of patients and donors after allogeneic stem cell transplantation. TCRdb analysed the RT-PCR reads with MiXCR anew, one entry per CDR3 protein. This table holds 800,000 to 1,000,000 distinct CDR3 sequences, more than 15% found once. Sequencing input: blood, either unsorted or a sorted T cell fraction (not recorded which). These receptors originate from a human donor who was either an allogeneic HSCT recipient or a stem cell or donor lymphocyte infusion donor (not recorded which). It is not recorded whose cells these are; they may come from a transplant donor.

This clonotype was counted only a few times. The gene calls are TRBV20-1 and TRBJ2-7; TRBD1 or TRBD2 may be the D gene (5 bases each). The CDR3 extends over 15 amino acids. Per germline, CDR1 DFQATT and CDR2 SNEGSKA (reference sequence). With 0 bases removed from V and 3 bases from J, the gap between germline ends came to 15 bases. CDR3 in amino acids: CSARDPVSRGYEQYF. CDR3 coding DNA: TGCAGTGCTAGAGACCCGGTCTCGAGGGGCTACGAGCAGTACTTC.

This clonotype was seen only a few times. The gene calls are TRBV4-1 and TRBJ2-3; D is uncertain. The CDR3 runs 15 residues. Trimming removed 4 bases from V and 5 bases from J, with 16 bases in between. The germline CDR1 and CDR2 sequences are MGHRA and YSYEKL. The CDR3 reads CASSPAGGRIDTQYF. The CDR3 DNA sequence: TGCGCCAGCAGCCCCGCTGGCGGACGTATAGATACGCAGTATTTT.

The rearrangement uses TRBV12-3 or TRBV12-4 and TRBJ1-6, with 7 bases identical to TRBD1. The CDR3 totals 17 residues. After removal of 6 bases from V and 10 bases from J, the junction contained 18 bases not matched to a gene. The CDR3 is CASSPWRGGGFRSPLHF. The DNA of the CDR3 is TGTGCCAGCAGCCCCTGGAGAGGGGGCGGTTTTCGGTCACCCCTCCACTTT.

The sample holds many counts of this clonotype. DNA for the CDR3: TGTGCCAGCAGTTACCGGGACCATTCATGGGAGCTGTTTTTT. It translates to CASSYRDHSWELFF. The chain joins TRBV6-5 to TRBJ2-2; D may match TRBD1 or TRBD2 (5 bases each). V dropped 2 bases and J dropped 9 bases, with 13 bases sitting between them. CDR3 length equals 14 residues. Germline V lookup: CDR1 MNHEY, CDR2 SVGAGI.

This chain joins TRBV20-1 and TRBJ1-1, with 9 bases aligning to TRBD1. The CDR3 sequence is 12 residues long. Germline lookup yields CDR1 DFQATT and CDR2 SNEGSKA (reference sequence). J lost 5 bases, V lost 5 bases, and 3 bases had no gene match. CDR3 in DNA: TGCAGTGCTTTGACAGGGGGTACTGAAGCTTTCTTT. Translation gives CSALTGGTEAFF.

A few counts support this clonotype. The chain uses TRBV5-1 and TRBJ2-1; D could derive from TRBD1 or TRBD2 (5 bases each). Trimming shortened V by 4 bases and J by 0 bases, and 11 bases separated the two germline ends. CDR1 is SGHRS, CDR2 YFSETQ, per germline. This CDR3 is built from 15 residues. CDR3 residues: CASSRDGGSYNEQFF. The CDR3, as DNA: TGCGCCAGCAGCCGGGACGGAGGCTCCTACAATGAGCAGTTCTTC.

The sample holds a few counts of this clonotype. The chain links TRBV10-3 to TRBJ2-5; D might be TRBD2 (6 bases). From germline, CDR1 is ENHRY and CDR2 SYGVKD. CDR3 length: 15 amino acids. Trimming took 2 bases from V and 4 from J, leaving 14 bases between them. The chain's CDR3 is CAISEVRGNGETQYF. The CDR3 DNA sequence: TGTGCCATCAGTGAGGTTCGGGGGAATGGAGAGACCCAGTACTTC.

This clonotype has just a few counts. The J gene is TRBJ2-3, the V gene TRBV20-1, with 11 bases fitting TRBD2. This CDR3 has 14 amino acids. Germline-derived CDR1 and CDR2 are DFQATT and SNEGSKA (reference sequence). With V trimmed by 3 bases and J by 4 bases, 3 bases remained unmatched. The CDR3 DNA reads TGCAGTGCTAGGACTAGCGGGAAAGCAGATACGCAGTATTTT. Translation gives CSARTSGKADTQYF.

In this sample, this clonotype turned up many times. Germline and junction disagree at one end, which may indicate a read error. The rearrangement uses TRBV6-2 or TRBV6-3 and TRBJ2-1, with 10 bases fitting TRBD1. The CDR3 spans 14 residues. Germline V gene sequence: CDR1 MNHEY, CDR2 SVGEGT. The CDR3 loop reads CASSLRQGANEQFF. Written as DNA, the CDR3 is TGCGCCAGCAGCTTGCGACAGGGGGCGAATGAGCAGTTCTTC.

The V and J genes are TRBV5-1 and TRBJ1-4; 7 positions match TRBD1. The CDR3 length is 14 residues. J was trimmed by 10 bases and V by 1 base; bases with no gene match: 7. Germline loops: CDR1 SGHRS, CDR2 YFSETQ. The chain's CDR3 is CASSLYRGGAKLFF. The CDR3 DNA is TGCGCCAGCAGCTTGTACAGGGGAGGTGCAAAACTGTTTTTT. Full variable domain (rest looked up from reference TRBV5-1 and TRBJ1-4): KAGVTQTPRYLIKTRGQQVTLSCSPISGHRSVSWYQQTPGQGLQFLFEYFSETQRNKGNFPGRFSGRQFSNSRSEMNVSTLELGDSALYLCASSLYRGGAKLFFGSGTQLSVL.

This clonotype has more than one count but fewer than ten. The J gene is TRBJ1-5, the V gene TRBV10-3; D is ambiguous. The germline gives CDR1 ENHRY, CDR2 SYGVKD. The CDR3 length is 15 residues. V was clipped by 4 bases and J by 2 bases, with 12 bases between them. The CDR3 DNA reads TGTGCCATCAGTGCGGAGGCCCGGGGCAATCAGCCCCAGCATTTT. Translation gives CAISAEARGNQPQHF.

This clonotype has at least ten counts. This chain joins TRBV6-1 and TRBJ2-2, with D perhaps TRBD1 (6 bases). This CDR3 is built from 14 residues. Trimming shortened V by 10 bases and J by 5 bases, and 17 bases separated the two germline ends. The germline V gene has CDR1 MNHNS and CDR2 SASEGT. CDR3 sequence reads: CAIRDILKTGELFF. CDR3 DNA sequence: TGTGCCATCCGGGACATCTTAAAAACCGGGGAGCTGTTTTTT.

This clonotype was counted only a few times. The chain carries TRBV7-3 and TRBJ1-1, with D perhaps matching TRBD1 (5 bases). V was cut by 2 bases and J by 11 bases, with 12 bases left in between. The CDR3 runs 12 residues. Germline values: CDR1 SGHTA, CDR2 FQGTGA. The chain's CDR3 is CASSLQGGGAFF. CDR3 nucleotide sequence: TGTGCCAGCAGCTTACAGGGTGGAGGGGCTTTCTTT.

This clonotype was picked up many times. V usage is TRBV4-1 and J usage is TRBJ2-7, with 8 positions matching TRBD2. The CDR3 consists of 14 residues. Germline V lookup: CDR1 MGHRA, CDR2 YSYEKL. V dropped 2 bases and J dropped 5; count of bases not matched to a gene: 5. The chain's CDR3 is CASSQTGGLNEQYF. The CDR3 DNA reads TGCGCCAGCAGCCAAACGGGAGGGCTCAACGAGCAGTACTTC.

This clonotype was counted only a few times. The chain joins TRBV4-3 to TRBJ1-1, with 8 bases fitting TRBD1. J was trimmed by 6 bases and V by 4 bases; bases with no gene match: 13. Germline V gives CDR1 LGHNA, CDR2 YSLEER. There are 16 residues in the CDR3. The CDR3 coding sequence is TGCGCCAGCAGCCCTCTATCGGCAGGGGGCTCCGCTGAAGCTTTCTTT. This gives the protein CASSPLSAGGSAEAFF.

The chain links TRBV12-3 or TRBV12-4 to TRBJ1-3; D gene unclear. CDR3 length: 15 amino acids. V lost 6 bases, J lost 0 bases, and 12 bases lay in between. CDR3 region: CASSPPWGSGNTIYF. As DNA, the CDR3 is TGTGCCAGCAGCCCCCCCTGGGGCTCTGGAAACACCATATATTTT.

This clonotype was seen once. The chain couples TRBV28 to TRBJ2-7, with D perhaps TRBD1 or TRBD2 (5 bases each). The CDR3 loop spans 15 amino acids. V gave up 10 bases and J gave up 2 bases, with 21 bases separating them. Germline V CDR1 and CDR2: MDHEN, SYDVKM. CDR3 amino acids: CATTSPRDGTYEQYF. CDR3 nucleotide sequence: TGTGCCACTACGTCCCCCAGGGACGGCACCTACGAGCAGTACTTC.

This clonotype was counted between two and nine times. The CDR3 loop is CASSIGGPNEQFF. Written as DNA, the CDR3 is TGTGCCAGCAGTATCGGGGGGCCCAATGAGCAGTTCTTC. The V and J genes are TRBV6-1 and TRBJ2-1; tentatively, D is TRBD2 (7 bases). This CDR3 region has 13 residues. Trimming shortened V by 5 bases and J by 6 bases, and 11 bases separated the two germline ends. In germline, CDR1 is MNHNS, CDR2 SASEGT.